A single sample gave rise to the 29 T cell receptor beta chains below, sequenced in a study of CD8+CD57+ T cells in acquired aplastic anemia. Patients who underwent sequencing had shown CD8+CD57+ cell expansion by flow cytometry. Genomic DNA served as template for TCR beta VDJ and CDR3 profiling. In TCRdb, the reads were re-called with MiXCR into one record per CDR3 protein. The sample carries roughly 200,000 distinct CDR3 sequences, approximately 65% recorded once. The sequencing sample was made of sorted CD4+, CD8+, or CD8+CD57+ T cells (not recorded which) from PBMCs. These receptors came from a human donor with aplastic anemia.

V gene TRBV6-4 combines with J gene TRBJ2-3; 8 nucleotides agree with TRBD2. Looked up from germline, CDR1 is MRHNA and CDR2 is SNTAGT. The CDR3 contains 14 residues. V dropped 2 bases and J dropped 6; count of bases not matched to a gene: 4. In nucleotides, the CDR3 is TGTGCCAGCAGTGACGGCGGGGGGTTGGATACGCAGTATTTT. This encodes CASSDGGGLDTQYF.

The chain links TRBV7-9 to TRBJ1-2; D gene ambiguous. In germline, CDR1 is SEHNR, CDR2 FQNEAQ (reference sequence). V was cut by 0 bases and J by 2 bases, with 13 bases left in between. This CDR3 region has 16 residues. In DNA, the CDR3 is TGTGCCAGCAGCTTAGCTCTCAGACTGCTAAACTATGGCTACACCTTC. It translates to CASSLALRLLNYGYTF.

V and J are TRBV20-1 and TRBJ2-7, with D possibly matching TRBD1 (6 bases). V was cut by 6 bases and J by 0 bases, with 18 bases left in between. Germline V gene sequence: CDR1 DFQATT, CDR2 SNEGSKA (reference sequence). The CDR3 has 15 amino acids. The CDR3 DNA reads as TGCAGTGCCGAGGGCCGGGACACTAGCTCCTACGAGCAGTACTTC. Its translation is CSAEGRDTSSYEQYF.

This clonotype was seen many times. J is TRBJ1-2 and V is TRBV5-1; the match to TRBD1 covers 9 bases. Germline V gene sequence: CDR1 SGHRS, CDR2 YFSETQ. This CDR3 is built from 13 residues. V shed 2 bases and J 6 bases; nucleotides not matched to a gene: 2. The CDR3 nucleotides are TGCGCCAGCAGCTTAACAGGGGGCCATGGCTACACCTTC. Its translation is CASSLTGGHGYTF. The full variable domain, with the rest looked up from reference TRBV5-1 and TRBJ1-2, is KAGVTQTPRYLIKTRGQQVTLSCSPISGHRSVSWYQQTPGQGLQFLFEYFSETQRNKGNFPGRFSGRQFSNSRSEMNVSTLELGDSALYLCASSLTGGHGYTFGSGTRLTVV.

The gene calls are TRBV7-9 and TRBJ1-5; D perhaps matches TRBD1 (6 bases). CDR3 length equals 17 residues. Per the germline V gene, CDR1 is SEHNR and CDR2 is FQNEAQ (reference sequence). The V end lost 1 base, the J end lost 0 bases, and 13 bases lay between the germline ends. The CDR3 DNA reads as TGTGCCAGCAGCTTAGTTGTTTACAGGGTTAGCAATCAGCCCCAGCATTTT. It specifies CASSLVVYRVSNQPQHF. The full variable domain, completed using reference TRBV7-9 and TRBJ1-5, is DTGVSQNPRHKITKRGQNVTFRCDPISEHNRLYWYRQTLGQGPEFLTYFQNEAQLEKSRLLSDRFSAERPKGSFSTLEIQRTEQGDSAMYLCASSLVVYRVSNQPQHFGDGTRLSIL.

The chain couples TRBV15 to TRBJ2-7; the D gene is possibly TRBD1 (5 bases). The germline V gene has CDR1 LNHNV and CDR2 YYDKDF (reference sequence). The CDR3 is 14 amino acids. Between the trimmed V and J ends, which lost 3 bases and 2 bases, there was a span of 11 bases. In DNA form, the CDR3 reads TGTGCCACCAGCAGGACAGCCCCCACCTACGAGCAGTACTTC. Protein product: CATSRTAPTYEQYF.

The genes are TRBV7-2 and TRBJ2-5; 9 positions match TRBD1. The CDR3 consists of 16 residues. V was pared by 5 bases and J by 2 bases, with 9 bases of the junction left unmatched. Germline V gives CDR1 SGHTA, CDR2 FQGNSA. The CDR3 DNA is TGTGCCAGCAGCAGAGAAGGGACAGGGCGTCAAGAGACCCAGTACTTC. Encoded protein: CASSREGTGRQETQYF. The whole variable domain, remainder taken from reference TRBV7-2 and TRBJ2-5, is GAGVSQSPSNKVTEKGKDVELRCDPISGHTALYWYRQSLGQGLEFLIYFQGNSAPDKSGLPSDRFSAERTGGSVSTLTIQRTQQEDSAVYLCASSREGTGRQETQYFGPGTRLLVL.

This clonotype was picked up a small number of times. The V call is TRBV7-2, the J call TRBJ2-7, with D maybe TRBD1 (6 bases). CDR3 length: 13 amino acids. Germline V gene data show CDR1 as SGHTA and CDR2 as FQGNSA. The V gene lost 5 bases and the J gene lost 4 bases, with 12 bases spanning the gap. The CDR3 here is CASSGTLSYEQYV. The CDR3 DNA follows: TGTGCCAGCAGCGGGACACTCTCTTACGAGCAGTACGTC.

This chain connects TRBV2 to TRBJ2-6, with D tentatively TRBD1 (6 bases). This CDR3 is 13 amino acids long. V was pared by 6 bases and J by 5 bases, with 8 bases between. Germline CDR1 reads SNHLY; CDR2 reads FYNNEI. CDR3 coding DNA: TGTGCCAGCAGGGGGGCGAGGGCCAACGTCCTGACTTTC. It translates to CASRGARANVLTF.

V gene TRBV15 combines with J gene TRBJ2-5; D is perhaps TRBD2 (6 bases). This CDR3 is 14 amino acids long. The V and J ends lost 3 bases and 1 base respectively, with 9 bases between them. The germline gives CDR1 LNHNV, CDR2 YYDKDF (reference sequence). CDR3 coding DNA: TGTGCCACCAGCAGTCCCGGGGGCCAAGAGACCCAGTACTTC. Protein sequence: CATSSPGGQETQYF.

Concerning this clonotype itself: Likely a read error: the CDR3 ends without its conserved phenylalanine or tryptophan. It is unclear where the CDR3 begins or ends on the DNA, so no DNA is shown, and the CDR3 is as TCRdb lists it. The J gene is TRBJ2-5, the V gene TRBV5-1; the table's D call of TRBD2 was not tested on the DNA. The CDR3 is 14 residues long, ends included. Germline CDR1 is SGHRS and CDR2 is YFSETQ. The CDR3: CASSLWTSGGASVS.

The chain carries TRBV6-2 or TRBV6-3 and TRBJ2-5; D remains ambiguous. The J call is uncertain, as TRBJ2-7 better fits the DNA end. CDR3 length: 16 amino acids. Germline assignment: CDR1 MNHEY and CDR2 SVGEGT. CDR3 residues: CASSFRQSLSAYEQYF. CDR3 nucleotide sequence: TGTGCCAGCAGCTTCCGACAAAGCCTATCGGCCTACGAGCAGTACTTC.

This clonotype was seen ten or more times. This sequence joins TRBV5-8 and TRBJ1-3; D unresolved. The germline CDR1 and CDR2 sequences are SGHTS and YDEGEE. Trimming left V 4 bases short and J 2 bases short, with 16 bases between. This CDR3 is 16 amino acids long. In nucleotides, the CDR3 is TGTGCCAGCAGCCCATTCCCCGGGGATCCTGGAAACACCATATATTTT. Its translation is CASSPFPGDPGNTIYF.

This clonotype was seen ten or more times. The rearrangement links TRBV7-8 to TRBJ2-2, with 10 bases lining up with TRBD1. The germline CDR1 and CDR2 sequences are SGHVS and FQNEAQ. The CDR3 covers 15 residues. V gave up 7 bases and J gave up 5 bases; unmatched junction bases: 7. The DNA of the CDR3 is TGTGCCAGCAACGGACAGGGGGGGGGGACCGGGGAGCTGTTTTTT. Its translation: CASNGQGGGTGELFF.

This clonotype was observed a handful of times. The CDR3: CASSQTSGGASETQYF. CDR3 nucleotides: TGTGCCAGCAGCCAAACTAGCGGGGGGGCCTCAGAGACCCAGTACTTC. V is TRBV5-4 and J is TRBJ2-5; TRBD2 agrees at 13 bases. CDR1 and CDR2 (germline): SGHNT, YYREEE (reference sequence). The CDR3 totals 16 residues. The junction had 7 bases not matched to a gene; V was cut back by 4 bases and J by 4 bases. Together with reference TRBV5-4 and TRBJ2-5, the CDR3 gives the full variable domain: ETGVTQSPTHLIKTRGQQVTLRCSSQSGHNTVSWYQQALGQGPQFIFQYYREEENGRGNFPPRFSGLQFPNYSSELNVNALELDDSALYLCASSQTSGGASETQYFGPGTRLLVL.

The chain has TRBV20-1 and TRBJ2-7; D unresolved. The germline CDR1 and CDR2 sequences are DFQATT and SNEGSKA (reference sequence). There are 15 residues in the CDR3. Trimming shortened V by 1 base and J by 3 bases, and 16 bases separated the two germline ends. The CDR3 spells CSARAPTRTNYEQYF. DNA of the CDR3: TGCAGTGCTAGAGCCCCAACGCGGACCAACTACGAGCAGTACTTC.

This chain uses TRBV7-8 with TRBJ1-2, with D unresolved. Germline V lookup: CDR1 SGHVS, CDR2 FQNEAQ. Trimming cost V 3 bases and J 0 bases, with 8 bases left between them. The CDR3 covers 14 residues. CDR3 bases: TGTGCCAGCAGCTTCAAGGGAGCTAACTATGGCTACACCTTC. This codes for CASSFKGANYGYTF. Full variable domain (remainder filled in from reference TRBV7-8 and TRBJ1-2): GAGVSQSPRYKVAKRGQDVALRCDPISGHVSLFWYQQALGQGPEFLTYFQNEAQLDKSGLPSDRFFAERPEGSVSTLKIQRTQQEDSAVYLCASSFKGANYGYTFGSGTRLTVV.

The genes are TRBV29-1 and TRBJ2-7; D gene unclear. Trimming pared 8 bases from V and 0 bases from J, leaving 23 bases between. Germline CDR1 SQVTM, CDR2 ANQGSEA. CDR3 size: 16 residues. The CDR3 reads CSFARVGIFGSYEQYF. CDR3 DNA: TGCAGCTTTGCTAGAGTTGGCATTTTCGGCTCCTACGAGCAGTACTTC.

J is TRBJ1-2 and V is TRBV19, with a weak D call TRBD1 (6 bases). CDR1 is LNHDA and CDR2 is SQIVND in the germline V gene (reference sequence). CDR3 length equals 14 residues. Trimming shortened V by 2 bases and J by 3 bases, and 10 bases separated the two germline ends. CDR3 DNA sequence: TGTGCCAGTAGTATAAGAGGGGGGGACTATGGCTACACCTTC. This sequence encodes CASSIRGGDYGYTF.

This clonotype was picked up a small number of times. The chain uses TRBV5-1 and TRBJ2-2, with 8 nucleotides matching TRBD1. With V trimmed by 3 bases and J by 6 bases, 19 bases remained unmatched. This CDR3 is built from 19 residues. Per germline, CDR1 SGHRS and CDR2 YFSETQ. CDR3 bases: TGCGCCAGCAGCTCATTACCGGGACAGGCTGCAAGGGCATCCGGGGAGCTGTTTTTT. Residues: CASSSLPGQAARASGELFF.

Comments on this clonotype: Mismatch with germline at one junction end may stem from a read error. CDR3 amino acids: CSARDGGF. As DNA, the CDR3 is TGCAGTGCTAGAGATGGGGGATTT. This chain connects TRBV20-1 to TRBJ1-1, with D possibly matching TRBD1 (5 bases). The CDR3 is 8 amino acids. Germline V gene sequence: CDR1 DFQATT, CDR2 SNEGSKA (reference sequence).

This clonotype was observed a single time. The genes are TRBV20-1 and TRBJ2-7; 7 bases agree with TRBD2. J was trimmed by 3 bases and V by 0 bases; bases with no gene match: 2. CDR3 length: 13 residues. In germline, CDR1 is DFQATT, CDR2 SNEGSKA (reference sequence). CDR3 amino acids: CSARETGGYEQYF. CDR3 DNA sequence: TGCAGTGCTAGAGAGACGGGAGGCTACGAGCAGTACTTC.

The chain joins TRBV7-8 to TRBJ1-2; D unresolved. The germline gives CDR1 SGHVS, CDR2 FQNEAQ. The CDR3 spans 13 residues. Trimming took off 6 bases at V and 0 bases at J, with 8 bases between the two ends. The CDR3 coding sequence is TGTGCCAGCAGGTCTACAACTAACTATGGCTACACCTTC. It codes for CASRSTTNYGYTF.

The CDR3 region has the DNA TGCAGTGCTAGTACCGGGACAGGGATGGACGAGCAGTACTTC. Protein: CSASTGTGMDEQYF. The chain is built from TRBV20-1 and TRBJ2-7; the match to TRBD1 covers 9 bases. V dropped 3 bases and J dropped 5; count of bases not matched to a gene: 8. CDR3 length: 14 amino acids. The germline V gene has CDR1 DFQATT and CDR2 SNEGSKA (reference sequence).

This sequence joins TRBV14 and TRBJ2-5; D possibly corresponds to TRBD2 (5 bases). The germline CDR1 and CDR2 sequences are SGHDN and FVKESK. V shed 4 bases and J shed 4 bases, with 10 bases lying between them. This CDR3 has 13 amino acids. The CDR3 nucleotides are TGTGCCAGCAGCCGAGGGTATCGAGAGACCCAGTACTTC. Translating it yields CASSRGYRETQYF.

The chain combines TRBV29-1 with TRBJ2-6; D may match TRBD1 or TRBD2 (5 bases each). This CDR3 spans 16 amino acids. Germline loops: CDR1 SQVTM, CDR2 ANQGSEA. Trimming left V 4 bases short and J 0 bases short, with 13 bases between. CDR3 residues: CSVARDVHSGANVLTF. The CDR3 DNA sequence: TGCAGCGTTGCCCGGGACGTACACTCTGGGGCCAACGTCCTGACTTTC.

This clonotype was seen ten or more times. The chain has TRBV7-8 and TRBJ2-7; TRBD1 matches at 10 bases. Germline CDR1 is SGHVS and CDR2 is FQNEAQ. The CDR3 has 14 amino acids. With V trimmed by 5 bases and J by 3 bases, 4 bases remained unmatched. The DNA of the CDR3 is TGTGCCAGCAGCCGCGGACAGGGGGTCTACGAGCAGTACTTC. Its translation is CASSRGQGVYEQYF.

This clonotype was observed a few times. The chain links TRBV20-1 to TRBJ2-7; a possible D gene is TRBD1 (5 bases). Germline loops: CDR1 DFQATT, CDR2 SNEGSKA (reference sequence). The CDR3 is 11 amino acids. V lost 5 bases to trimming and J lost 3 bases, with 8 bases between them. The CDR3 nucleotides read TGCAGTGCTCGCCAGGGCTACGAGCAGTACTTC. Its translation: CSARQGYEQYF.

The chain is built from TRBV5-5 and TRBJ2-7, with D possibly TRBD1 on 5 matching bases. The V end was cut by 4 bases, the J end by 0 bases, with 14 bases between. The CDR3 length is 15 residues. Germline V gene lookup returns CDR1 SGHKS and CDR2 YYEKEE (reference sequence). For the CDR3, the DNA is TGTGCCAGCAGCCAAGCCAGGGAAGGCTCCTACGAGCAGTACTTC. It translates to CASSQAREGSYEQYF.